The rows below give T cell receptor beta chains drawn from one sample of a study of T cells in Graves' hyperthyroidism and ophthalmopathy. TCRdb re-analysed the multiplex PCR reads in MiXCR, keeping a single row per CDR3 protein. The sample has under 450,000 distinct CDR3 sequences, roughly 17% seen once. The material sequenced was blood. The receptors here all came from a woman aged 25 to 39 with Graves' hyperthyroidism that later progressed to Graves' ophthalmopathy. Each CDR3 is given with its conserved first and last residue. The D gene is left open where the match is weak. Some rows have no size entry. The others give once, few or many, or a class for an expanded clone.

d_gene	v_gene	abundance	j_gene	CDR3nt	CDR3aa
.	TRBV27	.	TRBJ2-2	TGTGCCAGCAGTCAAAAGGCAGGGAACACCGGGGAGCTGTTTTTT	CASSQKAGNTGELFF
.	TRBV2	many	TRBJ2-1	TGTGCCAGCGGGCCCGGGACTGACTCCTACAATGAGCAGTTCTTC	CASGPGTDSYNEQFF
.	TRBV10-3	.	TRBJ2-1	TGTGCCATCAGCCTCGAGAGCTCCTACAATGAGCAGTTCTTC	CAISLESSYNEQFF
.	TRBV20-1	many	TRBJ1-6	TGCAGTGCTAGACTAGTAGGGGGAGCCTATAATTCACCCCTCCACTTT	CSARLVGGAYNSPLHF
.	TRBV20-1	.	TRBJ2-1	TGCAGTGCTAGAGGGGGACCCTCCTACAATGAGCAGTTCTTC	CSARGGPSYNEQFF
.	TRBV7-2	many	TRBJ2-1	TGTGCCAGCAGCCCCCGGCGCATCGGCAATGAGCAGTTCTTC	CASSPRRIGNEQFF
.	TRBV6-1	.	TRBJ2-1	TGTGCCACGAGAGGAACGGGGAATGAGCAGTTCTTC	CATRGTGNEQFF
.	TRBV15	.	TRBJ2-7	TGTGCCACCAGCAGAGATCTGGGCGACGCCTACGGGCAGTACTTC	CATSRDLGDAYGQYF
TRBD1	TRBV7-9	few	TRBJ1-3	TGTGCCAGCAGCCCCCCCGGGACAGCAAACTCTGGAAACACCATATATTTT	CASSPPGTANSGNTIYF
TRBD1	TRBV7-9	.	TRBJ2-6	TGTGCCAGCAGTTCGTTCGGGACAGGGGACACTGGGGCCAACGTCCTGACTTTC	CASSSFGTGDTGANVLTF
TRBD1	TRBV18	few	TRBJ2-7	TGTGCCAGCTCACCGGGGACAGGGAGTCTCTACGAGCAGTACTTC	CASSPGTGSLYEQYF
TRBD1	TRBV10-3	.	TRBJ1-1	TGTGCCATCAGTGACCCCGAAGGACAGGGGGGGAAAACTATGAACACTGAAGCTTTCTTT	CAISDPEGQGGKTMNTEAFF
.	TRBV2	many	TRBJ2-3	TGTGCCAGCAGTGACAGGGCGGACACAGATACGCAGTATTTT	CASSDRADTDTQYF
TRBD1	TRBV27	many	TRBJ1-6	TGTGCCAGCAGTAGCGCCGGGACAGCCAATAATTCACCCCTCCACTTT	CASSSAGTANNSPLHF
.	TRBV7-9	few	TRBJ1-6	TGTGCCAGCAGCTTAATGTCCTATAATTCACCCCTCCACTTT	CASSLMSYNSPLHF
.	TRBV15	many	TRBJ1-5	TGTGCCACCAGCAGGACACCTGGGAAGAGCAATCAGCCCCAGCATTTT	CATSRTPGKSNQPQHF
TRBD1	TRBV19	.	TRBJ1-2	TGTGCCAGTAGCCCAGTAGGACAGGGAAGAGGTGGCTACACCTTC	CASSPVGQGRGGYTF
.	TRBV20-1	few	TRBJ1-4	TGCAGTGCTAGGTTAGAGGCAACTAATGAAAAACTGTTTTTT	CSARLEATNEKLFF
TRBD1	TRBV2	many	TRBJ1-1	TGTGCCAGCAGCTACAGGGGGCCTGACATGAACACTGAAGCTTTCTTT	CASSYRGPDMNTEAFF
.	TRBV6-2/TRBV6-3	.	TRBJ1-6	TGTGCCAGCAGCACCCGAGGTCCCTATAATTCACCCCTCCACTTT	CASSTRGPYNSPLHF
TRBD1	TRBV27	.	TRBJ2-1	TGTGCCAGCAGTCCGCAGGGGGTTAAACTATACAATGAGCAGTTCTTC	CASSPQGVKLYNEQFF
.	TRBV27	many	TRBJ1-6	TGTGCCAGCAGTCCGAGGAATTCACCCCTCCACTTT	CASSPRNSPLHF
TRBD2	TRBV15	many	TRBJ2-5	TGTGCCACCAGCAGCGGGCTAGCGGGGGGGGAGACCCAGTACTTC	CATSSGLAGGETQYF
.	TRBV19	.	TRBJ2-4	TGTGCCAGTAGTATGGCAGGGTGGGCCAAAAACATTCAGTACTTC	CASSMAGWAKNIQYF
.	TRBV11-2	many	TRBJ1-1	TGTGCCAGCAGCTTAGTTCCCTCAGGGTACACTGAAGCTTTCTTT	CASSLVPSGYTEAFF
.	TRBV10-3	many	TRBJ2-5	TGTGCCATCACCGAAAAGGGGTACTTC	CAITEKGYF
.	TRBV12-3/TRBV12-4	many	TRBJ2-1	TGTGCCAGCAGTTTAGAGAGTAATGAGCAGTTCTTC	CASSLESNEQFF
TRBD1	TRBV25-1	few	TRBJ2-7	TGTGCCAGCAGTGAAAGGGGCCGACAGGGGGAGACATACGAGCAGTACTTC	CASSERGRQGETYEQYF
.	TRBV10-1	few	TRBJ2-1	TGCGCCAGCTCAACGGGTGGGGGTCTGGACTCCTACAATGAGCAGTTCTTC	CASSTGGGLDSYNEQFF
TRBD2	TRBV2	medium-sized	TRBJ2-1	TGTGCCAGCAGTGAGCGGGAGCTGAGGGTGCAGTTCTTC	CASSERELRVQFF
TRBD1	TRBV19	many	TRBJ1-6	TGTGCCAGTAGTCGGGACAGGGGGCTCAATTCACCCCTCCACTTT	CASSRDRGLNSPLHF
.	TRBV28	many	TRBJ2-7	TGTGCCAGCAGTTCGCGCAGGAGCTCCTACGAGCAGTACTTC	CASSSRRSSYEQYF
.	TRBV30	.	TRBJ2-7	TGTGCCTGGAGCCCCTCGGGCTACGAGCAGTACTTC	CAWSPSGYEQYF
TRBD1	TRBV10-3	.	TRBJ1-1	TGTGCCATCAGTCGGACAGGGCGAGGGGACACTGAAGCTTTCTTT	CAISRTGRGDTEAFF
.	TRBV20-1	few	TRBJ2-1	TGCAGTGCTAGAGATCCAATTTCGAGGACTCACTACAATGAGCAGTTCTTC	CSARDPISRTHYNEQFF
.	TRBV10-3	many	TRBJ1-2	TGTGCCATCAGTGAGATAACCCACTTGGAGCGGCGGTATGGCTACACCTTC	CAISEITHLERRYGYTF
TRBD1	TRBV5-6	few	TRBJ2-7	TGTGCCAGCAGCTCCGAAACCCGACAGGGCGGCTCCTACGAGCAGTACTTC	CASSSETRQGGSYEQYF
.	TRBV20-1	few	TRBJ2-3	TGCAGTGCTAGAGACCCCGGGAGCACAGATACGCAGTATTTT	CSARDPGSTDTQYF
TRBD1	TRBV27	few	TRBJ2-5	TGTGCCAGCGCCCCAACAGGGGGGCAAGAGACCCAGTACTTC	CASAPTGGQETQYF
.	TRBV11-2	many	TRBJ2-3	TGTGCCAGCAGCTTACCTCTCTTTGATACGCAGTATTTT	CASSLPLFDTQYF
.	TRBV6-2/TRBV6-3	many	TRBJ2-1	TGTGCCAGCAGTTCTCCTCGGGATGAGCAGTTCTTC	CASSSPRDEQFF
.	TRBV4-1	few	TRBJ1-1	TGCGCCAGCTCGAACTATGGTGTTGAAGCTTTCTTT	CASSNYGVEAFF
TRBD1	TRBV28	many	TRBJ2-7	TGTGCCAGCAGTGGGGTGACAGGGAATCCCTACGAGCAGTACTTC	CASSGVTGNPYEQYF
TRBD1	TRBV12-5	.	TRBJ2-2	TGTGCTAGTGGTTTGGTACAGGGGGCAGGCGGGGAGCTGTTTTTT	CASGLVQGAGGELFF
.	TRBV30	many	TRBJ1-1	TGTGCCTGGTCATGGGGACCTGAAGCTTTCTTT	CAWSWGPEAFF
.	TRBV29-1	.	TRBJ2-1	TGCAGCGTTGAAGAAGTCCCGACGGTCTGGGGGATTCGGCGGCCGAGATACAATGAGCAGTTCTTC	CSVEEVPTVWGIRRPRYNEQFF
.	TRBV18	.	TRBJ2-3	TGTGCCAGCTCATGGCGAGGGCAGCGAGGGGCAGATACGCAGTATTTT	CASSWRGQRGADTQYF
.	TRBV28	many	TRBJ2-6	TGTGCCAGCAGTCATCTACCGGCCGATACGGCGGGGTTTGCCTCTGGGGCCAACGTCCTGACTTTC	CASSHLPADTAGFASGANVLTF
TRBD2	TRBV12-3/TRBV12-4	.	TRBJ2-1	TGTGCCAGCAGCCTATTTGGAGCGGGAGGCACCTACAATGAGCAGTTCTTC	CASSLFGAGGTYNEQFF
TRBD1	TRBV2	few	TRBJ2-2	TGTGCCAGCAGTGAAGCGGGACAGCCGAACACCGGGGAGCTGTTTTTT	CASSEAGQPNTGELFF
.	TRBV7-8	few	TRBJ2-6	TGTGCCAGCATCGGCGTCTCGGGGGCCAACGTCCTGACTTTC	CASIGVSGANVLTF
.	TRBV3-1	many	TRBJ1-5	TGTGCCAGCAGCCAAGCTACGGGGAATGGCAATCAGCCCCAGCATTTT	CASSQATGNGNQPQHF
TRBD1	TRBV7-9	many	TRBJ1-2	TGTGCCAGCAGCACGCGACAGGGGCGGACTGCGCAGAACTATGGCTACACCTTC	CASSTRQGRTAQNYGYTF